This is a list of T cell receptor beta chains from one sample in a study of T cell changes during pregnancy in multiple sclerosis. Assay used: immunoSEQ multiplex PCR; TCRdb lists only in-frame clones, some missing. Of tens of thousands of clones in the sample, roughly 93% are singletons; the top ten hold 2.5% to 3%. The sample in question was peripheral blood, obtained in the second trimester of pregnancy. The receptors shown here come from a female donor with multiple sclerosis, enrolled in a pregnancy study. Each CDR3 is given with its conserved first and last residue. A D gene is named only where the DNA matches it firmly. Not every row has a clone size; where given, it reads once, few, many or a size class.

size	V	D	J	CDR3	DNA
few	TRBV6-4	NA	TRBJ2-2	CASSDSGQNTGELFF	TGTGCCAGCAGTGACTCGGGACAAAACACCGGGGAGCTGTTTTTT
NA	TRBV23-1	TRBD1	TRBJ2-5	CASLARTGQETQYF	TGCGCCAGTCTTGCCCGGACAGGTCAAGAGACCCAGTACTTC
NA	TRBV4-1	NA	TRBJ2-5	CASSEVSEETQYF	TGCGCCAGCAGCGAGGTTAGCGAGGAGACCCAGTACTTC
NA	TRBV4-2	TRBD1	TRBJ1-5	CASSPTTGGVQPQHF	TGTGCCAGCAGCCCCACAACAGGGGGTGTTCAGCCCCAGCATTTT
once	TRBV7-8	NA	TRBJ2-7	CASSSSAYYEQYF	TGTGCCAGCAGCTCTAGCGCGTACTACGAGCAGTACTTC
NA	TRBV9	NA	TRBJ1-5	CASSPADNSHQPQHF	TGTGCCAGCAGCCCCGCAGACAACTCTCATCAGCCCCAGCATTTT
NA	TRBV2	NA	TRBJ2-2	CASSVQIGELFF	TGTGCCAGCAGTGTTCAGATTGGGGAGCTGTTTTTT
NA	TRBV29-1	TRBD1	TRBJ1-1	CSALGDSMNTEAFF	TGCAGCGCTTTAGGGGACAGCATGAACACTGAAGCTTTCTTT
NA	TRBV7-7	NA	TRBJ2-2	CASSLVGAGELFF	TGTGCCAGCAGCTTAGTCGGGGCCGGGGAGCTGTTTTTT
NA	TRBV11-3	NA	TRBJ2-2	CASSLDSGSINTGELFF	TGTGCCAGCAGCTTAGATTCGGGATCCATCAACACCGGGGAGCTGTTTTTT
NA	TRBV5-4	NA	TRBJ2-5	CASSLYGREETQYF	TGTGCCAGCAGCTTGTATGGTCGTGAGGAGACCCAGTACTTC
NA	TRBV5-4	NA	TRBJ1-2	CASSLDGGVGYTF	TGTGCCAGCAGCTTGGACGGAGGAGTTGGCTACACCTTC
NA	TRBV19	TRBD1	TRBJ1-2	CASSRLQGASGNNGYTF	TGTGCCAGTAGTCGCTTACAGGGGGCGAGTGGGAATAATGGCTACACCTTC
NA	TRBV19	NA	TRBJ1-1	CASSIGLEAFF	TGTGCCAGTAGTATAGGGCTTGAAGCTTTCTTT
NA	TRBV7-8	NA	TRBJ2-6	CASSISGANVLTF	TGTGCCAGCAGCATATCTGGGGCCAACGTCCTGACTTTC
NA	TRBV19	TRBD1	TRBJ2-2	CATSDRQYNTGELFF	TGTGCCACTTCGGACAGGCAGTATAACACCGGGGAGCTGTTTTTT
NA	TRBV7-2	NA	TRBJ1-5	CASSQPGGHQPQHF	TGTGCCAGCAGCCAGCCGGGGGGCCATCAGCCCCAGCATTTT
NA	TRBV27	TRBD2	TRBJ2-5	CASSSLAGGEGTQETQYF	TGTGCCAGCAGTTCCTTAGCGGGAGGAGAAGGTACCCAAGAGACCCAGTACTTC
NA	TRBV7-9	NA	TRBJ1-5	CASSLSGKGSQPQHF	TGTGCCAGCAGCTTATCCGGGAAGGGCTCTCAGCCCCAGCATTTT
NA	TRBV18	TRBD1	TRBJ1-2	CASSPNRGSEGYTF	TGTGCCAGCTCACCAAACAGGGGGAGTGAAGGCTACACCTTC
NA	TRBV9	TRBD1	TRBJ1-1	CASSVLQQGPTEAFF	TGTGCCAGCAGCGTACTCCAACAGGGGCCTACTGAAGCTTTCTTT
NA	TRBV30	TRBD1	TRBJ1-5	CAWSAALLTGGNQPQHF	TGTGCCTGGAGTGCGGCACTCCTGACAGGGGGGAATCAGCCCCAGCATTTT
NA	TRBV6-5	NA	TRBJ1-1	CASSAKGVLNREAFF	TGTGCCAGCAGTGCGAAGGGGGTCCTGAACCGTGAAGCTTTCTTT
NA	TRBV7-3	TRBD2	TRBJ2-1	CASSRTSGGADEQFF	TGTGCCAGCAGCCGGACTAGCGGGGGGGCCGATGAGCAGTTCTTC
NA	TRBV6-1	NA	TRBJ2-5	CASSVSAEPPGTQYF	TGTGCCAGCAGTGTTTCTGCGGAACCTCCGGGGACCCAGTACTTC
NA	TRBV5-5	TRBD1	TRBJ1-6	CASSRGTADSPLHF	TGTGCCAGCAGCCGAGGGACAGCTGATTCACCCCTCCACTTT
NA	TRBV20-1	NA	TRBJ1-2	CSARRGPSYTF	TGCAGTGCTAGAAGGGGCCCTAGCTACACCTTC
NA	TRBV7-6	TRBD1	TRBJ2-7	CASSLVGGSGTGFYEQYF	TGTGCCAGCAGCTTAGTGGGGGGGTCCGGGACAGGGTTTTACGAGCAGTACTTC
NA	TRBV9	TRBD1	TRBJ1-2	CASSLDRAAKDGYTF	TGTGCCAGCAGCCTGGACAGGGCTGCGAAGGATGGCTACACCTTC
NA	TRBV10-3	TRBD1	TRBJ2-7	CAIRSEGTATYEQYF	TGTGCCATCCGTAGTGAGGGGACAGCTACCTACGAGCAGTACTTC
once	TRBV9	TRBD2	TRBJ2-1	CASSGKRGADNEQFF	TGTGCCAGCAGCGGGAAGCGGGGGGCGGACAATGAGCAGTTCTTC
NA	TRBV12-5	NA	TRBJ1-2	CASGYSETASYGYTF	TGTGCTAGTGGTTATTCCGAGACAGCATCCTATGGCTACACCTTC
NA	TRBV25-1	NA	TRBJ1-1	CASSEYGQTNTEAFF	TGTGCCAGCAGTGAATATGGGCAGACGAACACTGAAGCTTTCTTT
NA	TRBV19	NA	TRBJ1-5	CASRGPNQPQHF	TGTGCCAGTAGGGGGCCAAATCAGCCCCAGCATTTT
once	TRBV30	TRBD2	TRBJ2-1	CAWTGRAMGEQFF	TGTGCCTGGACGGGGAGGGCGATGGGGGAGCAGTTCTTC
NA	TRBV9	NA	TRBJ1-5	CASSVGGTSNQPQHF	TGTGCCAGCAGCGTTGGCGGGACTAGCAATCAGCCCCAGCATTTT
NA	TRBV6-1	NA	TRBJ2-1	CASSEVWRHNEQFF	TGTGCCAGCAGTGAAGTTTGGCGGCACAATGAGCAGTTCTTC
NA	TRBV19	TRBD2	TRBJ2-1	CATRLAGSYEQFF	TGTGCCACCCGACTAGCGGGGAGTTATGAGCAGTTCTTC
NA	TRBV5-4	TRBD2	TRBJ2-1	CASSWGTSGGPYNEQFF	TGTGCCAGCAGCTGGGGGACTAGCGGGGGGCCCTACAATGAGCAGTTCTTC
NA	TRBV5-8	TRBD2	TRBJ2-3	CASSFSGSGSTDTQYF	TGTGCCAGCAGCTTTTCGGGTAGCGGGAGCACAGATACGCAGTATTTT
NA	TRBV11-1	NA	TRBJ2-1	CASSPLLASRNEQFF	TGTGCCAGCAGCCCCCTTTTGGCTAGCCGCAATGAGCAGTTCTTC
NA	TRBV6-5	TRBD2	TRBJ2-7	CASATSGVPYEQYF	TGTGCCAGCGCGACTAGCGGGGTCCCCTACGAGCAGTACTTC
NA	TRBV19	NA	TRBJ1-1	CASQSQGPNTEAFF	TGTGCCAGCCAAAGTCAGGGGCCGAACACTGAAGCTTTCTTT
once	TRBV27	TRBD1	TRBJ2-7	CASSRDSQYEQYF	TGTGCCAGCAGCCGGGACAGCCAGTACGAGCAGTACTTC
NA	TRBV29-1	NA	TRBJ2-5	CSVKGGLRGMVRETQYF	TGCAGCGTAAAAGGCGGACTTCGGGGGATGGTTAGAGAGACCCAGTACTTC
NA	TRBV19	NA	TRBJ1-1	CASSKTQWNTEAFF	TGTGCCAGTAGTAAAACACAGTGGAACACTGAAGCTTTCTTT
once	TRBV27	TRBD1	TRBJ2-7	CASSLLGQGGLPSYEQYF	TGTGCCAGCAGTTTACTCGGACAGGGGGGCCTTCCAAGCTACGAGCAGTACTTC
NA	TRBV2	TRBD2	TRBJ2-2	CASSPRLAVGELFF	TGTGCCAGCAGCCCTAGACTAGCCGTCGGGGAGCTGTTTTTT
once	TRBV4-1	TRBD1	TRBJ1-4	CASSRWTGNEKLFF	TGCGCCAGCAGCAGATGGACAGGGAATGAAAAACTGTTTTTT
NA	TRBV7-8	TRBD2	TRBJ2-5	CASSGPIRGGPGTQYF	TGTGCCAGCAGCGGCCCTATTCGCGGGGGGCCGGGGACCCAGTACTTC
NA	TRBV29-1	TRBD2	TRBJ2-1	CSVEATAAGAQFF	TGCAGCGTTGAAGCGACCGCAGCGGGGGCGCAGTTCTTC
NA	TRBV10-2	NA	TRBJ2-3	CASSEGLGGTQYF	TGCGCCAGCAGTGAGGGGTTGGGGGGTACGCAGTATTTT
NA	TRBV4-1	TRBD2	TRBJ2-3	CASSPGLAKDTQYF	TGCGCCAGCAGCCCGGGACTAGCGAAGGATACGCAGTATTTT
NA	TRBV19	TRBD2	TRBJ2-1	CASSRTSGGLNEQFF	TGTGCCAGTAGTAGGACTAGCGGGGGCCTAAATGAGCAGTTCTTC
NA	TRBV7-6	TRBD2	TRBJ2-7	CASSQSSGGPYEQYF	TGTGCCAGCAGCCAATCTAGCGGGGGCCCCTACGAGCAGTACTTC
NA	TRBV19	NA	TRBJ2-1	CASSPLGQKIDNEQFF	TGTGCCAGTTCTCCTTTGGGGCAGAAAATAGACAATGAGCAGTTCTTC
once	TRBV9	TRBD2	TRBJ2-3	CASSVTSGGATDTQYF	TGTGCCAGCAGCGTAACGAGCGGGGGGGCCACAGATACGCAGTATTTT